Sequencing of this T cell receptor beta chain was carried out in a study of blood T cell repertoires in COVID-19. In the study overall: There were acute and convalescent COVID-19 samples, and they came from the United States, Italy and Spain. In each case, the material was cDNA or gDNA derived from T cells, B-cell-depleted T cells, or PBMCs.

V was shortened by 1 base and J by 3 bases, with 9 bases between the two germline ends. CDR3 length: 14 residues. Per germline, CDR1 LNHDA and CDR2 SQIVND (reference sequence). Original data processing: Estimation of nucleated cell counts relied on the amplification of reference gene primers. TCRdb keeps only in-frame clones here, not all; method: immunoSEQ multiplex PCR. The V and J calls and clone size were taken over from that table, and D and trimming were inferred from the DNA. The table shows about 16,000 clones, with around 84% occurring only once. This chain links TRBV19 with TRBJ1-1; possibly TRBD1 for D (5 bases). The TCR was taken from a human donor in a cohort sampled during active COVID-19. Sequenced sample: peripheral blood. The CDR3 spells CASSIATVHTEAFF. The CDR3 DNA follows: TGTGCCAGTAGTATAGCGACAGTCCACACTGAAGCTTTCTTT.